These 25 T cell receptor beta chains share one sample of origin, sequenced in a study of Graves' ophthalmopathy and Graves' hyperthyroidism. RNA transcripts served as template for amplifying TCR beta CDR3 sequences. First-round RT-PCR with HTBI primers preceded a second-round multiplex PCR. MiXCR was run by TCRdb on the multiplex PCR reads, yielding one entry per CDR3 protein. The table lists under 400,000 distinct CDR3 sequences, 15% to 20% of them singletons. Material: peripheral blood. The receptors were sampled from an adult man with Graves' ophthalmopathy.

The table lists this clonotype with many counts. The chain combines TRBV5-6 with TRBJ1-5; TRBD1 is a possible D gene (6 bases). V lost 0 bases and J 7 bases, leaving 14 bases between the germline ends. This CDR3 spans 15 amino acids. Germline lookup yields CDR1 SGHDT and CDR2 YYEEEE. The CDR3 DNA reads TGTGCCAGCAGCTTGGAGGGCAGGGGTGGACAGCCCCAGCATTTT. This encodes CASSLEGRGGQPQHF.

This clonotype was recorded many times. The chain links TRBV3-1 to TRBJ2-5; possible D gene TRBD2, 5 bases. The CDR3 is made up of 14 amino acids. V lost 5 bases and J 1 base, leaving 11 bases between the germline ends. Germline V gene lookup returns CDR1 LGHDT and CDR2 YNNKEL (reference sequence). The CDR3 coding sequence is TGTGCCAGCAGCAGACGGCGGGCCCAAGAGACCCAGTACTTC. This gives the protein CASSRRRAQETQYF.

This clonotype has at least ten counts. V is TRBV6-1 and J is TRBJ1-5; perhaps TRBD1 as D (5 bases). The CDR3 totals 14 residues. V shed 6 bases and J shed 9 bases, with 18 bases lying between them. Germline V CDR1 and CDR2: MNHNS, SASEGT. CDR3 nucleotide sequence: TGTGCCAGCAGAGTCCGGGCCCGGGGGATGCCCCAGCATTTT. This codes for CASRVRARGMPQHF.

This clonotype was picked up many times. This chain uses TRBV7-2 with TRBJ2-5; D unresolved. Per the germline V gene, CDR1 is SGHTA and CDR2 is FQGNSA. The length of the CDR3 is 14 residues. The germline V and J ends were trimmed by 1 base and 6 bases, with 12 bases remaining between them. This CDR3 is CASSLGGNYQTQYF. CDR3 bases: TGTGCCAGCAGCTTAGGCGGTAATTACCAGACCCAGTACTTC.

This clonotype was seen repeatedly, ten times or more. The CDR3 DNA reads as TGTGCCAGCTACCCCCCGAGGAATCCCCCTGAAGCTTTCTTT. It is translated as CASYPPRNPPEAFF. V and J are TRBV6-5 and TRBJ1-1; D is ambiguous. Germline-derived CDR1 and CDR2 are MNHEY and SVGAGI. This CDR3 is built from 14 residues. Deletions cut 8 bases from V and 6 bases from J, with 19 bases between.

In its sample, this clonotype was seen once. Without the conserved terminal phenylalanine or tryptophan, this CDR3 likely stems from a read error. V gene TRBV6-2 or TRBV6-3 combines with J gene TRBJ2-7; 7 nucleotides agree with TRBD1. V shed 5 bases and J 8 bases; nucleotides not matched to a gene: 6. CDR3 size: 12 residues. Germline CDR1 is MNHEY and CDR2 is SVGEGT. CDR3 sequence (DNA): TGTGCCAGCAGTCCACCCAGGGGGAAGCAGTACCTC. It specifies CASSPPRGKQYL.

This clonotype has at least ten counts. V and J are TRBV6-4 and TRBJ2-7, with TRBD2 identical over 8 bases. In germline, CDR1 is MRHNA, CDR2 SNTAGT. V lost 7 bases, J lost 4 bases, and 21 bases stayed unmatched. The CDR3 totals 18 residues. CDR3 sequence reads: CASTAADREGLRRYEQYF. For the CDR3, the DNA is TGTGCCAGCACTGCGGCGGACCGGGAGGGCCTTAGGAGGTACGAGCAGTACTTC.

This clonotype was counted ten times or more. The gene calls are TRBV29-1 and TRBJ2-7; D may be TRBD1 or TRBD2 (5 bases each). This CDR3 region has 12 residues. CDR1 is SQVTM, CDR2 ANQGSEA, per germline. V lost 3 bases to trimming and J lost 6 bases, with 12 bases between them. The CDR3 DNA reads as TGCAGCGTTGAGAGTATCGGGGCCGAGCAGTACTTC. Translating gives CSVESIGAEQYF.

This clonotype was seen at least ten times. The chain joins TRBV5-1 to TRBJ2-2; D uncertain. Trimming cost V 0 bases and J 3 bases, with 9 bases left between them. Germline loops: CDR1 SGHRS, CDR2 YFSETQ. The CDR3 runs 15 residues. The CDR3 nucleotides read TGCGCCAGCAGCTTGGCGAACACACACACCGGGGAGCTGTTTTTT. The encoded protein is CASSLANTHTGELFF.

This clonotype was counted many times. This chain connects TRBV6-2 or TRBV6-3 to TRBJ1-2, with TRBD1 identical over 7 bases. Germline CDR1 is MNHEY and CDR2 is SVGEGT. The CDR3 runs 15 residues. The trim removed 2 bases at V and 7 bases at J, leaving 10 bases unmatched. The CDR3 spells CASSYGADRVGGYTF. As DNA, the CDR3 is TGTGCCAGCAGTTACGGGGCCGACAGGGTCGGTGGCTACACCTTC.

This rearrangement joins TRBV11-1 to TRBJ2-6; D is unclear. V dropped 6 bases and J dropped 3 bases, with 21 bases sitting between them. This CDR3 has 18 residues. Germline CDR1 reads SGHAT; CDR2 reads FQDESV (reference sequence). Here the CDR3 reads CASRSTTLTRLGANVLTF. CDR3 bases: TGTGCCAGCAGAAGTACTACCTTAACGAGACTTGGGGCCAACGTCCTGACTTTC.

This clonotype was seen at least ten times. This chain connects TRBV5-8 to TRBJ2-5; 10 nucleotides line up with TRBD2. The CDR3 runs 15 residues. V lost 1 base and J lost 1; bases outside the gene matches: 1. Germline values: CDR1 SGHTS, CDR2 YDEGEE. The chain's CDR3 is CASSLRTSGQETQYF. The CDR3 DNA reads TGTGCCAGCAGCTTGAGGACTAGCGGCCAAGAGACCCAGTACTTC.

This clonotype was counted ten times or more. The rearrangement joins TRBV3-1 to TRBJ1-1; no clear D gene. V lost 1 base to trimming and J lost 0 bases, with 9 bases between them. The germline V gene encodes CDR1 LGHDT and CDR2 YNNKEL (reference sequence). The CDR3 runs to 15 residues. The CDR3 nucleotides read TGTGCCAGCAGCCAAGGCAGCCAAATGAACACTGAAGCTTTCTTT. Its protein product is CASSQGSQMNTEAFF.

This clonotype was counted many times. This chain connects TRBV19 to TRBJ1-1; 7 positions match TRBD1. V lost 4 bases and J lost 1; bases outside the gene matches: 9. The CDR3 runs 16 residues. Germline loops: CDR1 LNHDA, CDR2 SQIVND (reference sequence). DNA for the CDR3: TGTGCCAGTAGTACCTCCCGAGGGGGCCGGAACACTGAAGCTTTCTTT. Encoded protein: CASSTSRGGRNTEAFF.

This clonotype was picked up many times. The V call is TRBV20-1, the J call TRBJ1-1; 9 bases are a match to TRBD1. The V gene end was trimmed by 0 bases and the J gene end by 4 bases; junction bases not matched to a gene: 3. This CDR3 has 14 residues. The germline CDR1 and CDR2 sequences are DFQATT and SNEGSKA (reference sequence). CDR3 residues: CSARDVTGGTEAFF. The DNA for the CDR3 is TGCAGTGCTAGAGATGTGACAGGGGGCACTGAAGCTTTCTTT.

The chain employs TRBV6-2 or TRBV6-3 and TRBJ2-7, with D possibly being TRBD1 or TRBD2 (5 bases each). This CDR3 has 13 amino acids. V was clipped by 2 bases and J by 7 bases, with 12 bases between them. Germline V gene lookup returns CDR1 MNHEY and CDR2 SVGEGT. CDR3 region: CASSYEVEGEQYF. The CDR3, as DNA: TGTGCCAGCAGTTACGAAGTCGAGGGGGAGCAGTACTTC.

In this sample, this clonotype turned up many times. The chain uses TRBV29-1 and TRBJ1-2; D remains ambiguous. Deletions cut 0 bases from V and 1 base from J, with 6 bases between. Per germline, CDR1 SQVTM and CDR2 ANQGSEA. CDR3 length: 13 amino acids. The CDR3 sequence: CSVEEAFNYGYTF. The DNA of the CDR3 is TGCAGCGTTGAAGAAGCCTTTAACTATGGCTACACCTTC.

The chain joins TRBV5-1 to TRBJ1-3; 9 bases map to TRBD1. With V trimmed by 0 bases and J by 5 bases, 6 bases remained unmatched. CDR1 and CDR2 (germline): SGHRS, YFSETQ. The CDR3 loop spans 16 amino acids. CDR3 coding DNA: TGCGCCAGCAGCTTGGACCACAGGGGGCACAGAAACACCATATATTTT. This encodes CASSLDHRGHRNTIYF.

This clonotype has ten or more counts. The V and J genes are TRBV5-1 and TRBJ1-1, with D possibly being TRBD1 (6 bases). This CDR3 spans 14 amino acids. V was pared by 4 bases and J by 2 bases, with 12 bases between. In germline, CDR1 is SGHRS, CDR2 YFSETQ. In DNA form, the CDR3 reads TGCGCCAGCAGCCGGGGACATCGAAACACTGAAGCTTTCTTT. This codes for CASSRGHRNTEAFF. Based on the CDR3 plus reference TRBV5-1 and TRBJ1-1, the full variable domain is KAGVTQTPRYLIKTRGQQVTLSCSPISGHRSVSWYQQTPGQGLQFLFEYFSETQRNKGNFPGRFSGRQFSNSRSEMNVSTLELGDSALYLCASSRGHRNTEAFFGQGTRLTVV.

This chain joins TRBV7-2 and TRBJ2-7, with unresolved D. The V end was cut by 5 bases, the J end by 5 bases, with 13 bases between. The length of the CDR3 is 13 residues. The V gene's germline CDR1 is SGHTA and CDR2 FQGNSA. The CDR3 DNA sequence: TGTGCCAGCAGCCAACCTCAGAACCACGAGCAGTACTTC. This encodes CASSQPQNHEQYF.

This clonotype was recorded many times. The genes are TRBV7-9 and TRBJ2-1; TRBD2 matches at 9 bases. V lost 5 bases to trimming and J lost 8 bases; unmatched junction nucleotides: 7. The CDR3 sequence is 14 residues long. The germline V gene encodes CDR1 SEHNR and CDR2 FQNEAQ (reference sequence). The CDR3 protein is CASSTTSGGDEQFF. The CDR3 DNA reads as TGTGCCAGCAGCACGACTAGCGGCGGAGATGAGCAGTTCTTC.

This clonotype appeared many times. CDR3 nucleotide sequence: TGCAGTGCTAGAGGCCTAGCCAAAAACATTCAGTACTTC. This gives the protein CSARGLAKNIQYF. The V gene is TRBV20-1, the J gene TRBJ2-4; D unresolved. CDR1 and CDR2 from the germline V gene are DFQATT and SNEGSKA (reference sequence). CDR3 length: 13 amino acids. With 1 base removed from V and 0 bases from J, the gap between germline ends came to 4 bases.

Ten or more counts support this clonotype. The CDR3: CSASDRGRWTEAFF. CDR3 in DNA: TGCAGTGCTAGCGACAGGGGGCGATGGACTGAAGCTTTCTTT. The chain employs TRBV20-1 and TRBJ1-1, with 10 nucleotides matching TRBD1. The CDR3 spans 14 residues. The germline CDR1 and CDR2 sequences are DFQATT and SNEGSKA (reference sequence). With 3 bases clipped from V and 5 bases from J, the junction kept 6 bases outside the gene matches.

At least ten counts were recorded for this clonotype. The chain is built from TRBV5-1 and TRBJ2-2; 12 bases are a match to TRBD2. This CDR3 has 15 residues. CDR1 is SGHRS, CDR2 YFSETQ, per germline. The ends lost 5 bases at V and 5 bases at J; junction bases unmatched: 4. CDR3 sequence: CASRPGTSGTGELFF. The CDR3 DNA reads TGCGCCAGCAGACCCGGGACTAGCGGGACCGGGGAGCTGTTTTTT.

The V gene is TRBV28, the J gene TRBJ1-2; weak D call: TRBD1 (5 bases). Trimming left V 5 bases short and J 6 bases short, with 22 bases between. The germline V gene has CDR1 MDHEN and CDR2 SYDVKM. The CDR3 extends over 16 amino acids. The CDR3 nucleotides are TGTGCCAGCAGTCCGCCACCATCCTTGGGGCGGGATGGCTACACCTTC. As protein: CASSPPPSLGRDGYTF.